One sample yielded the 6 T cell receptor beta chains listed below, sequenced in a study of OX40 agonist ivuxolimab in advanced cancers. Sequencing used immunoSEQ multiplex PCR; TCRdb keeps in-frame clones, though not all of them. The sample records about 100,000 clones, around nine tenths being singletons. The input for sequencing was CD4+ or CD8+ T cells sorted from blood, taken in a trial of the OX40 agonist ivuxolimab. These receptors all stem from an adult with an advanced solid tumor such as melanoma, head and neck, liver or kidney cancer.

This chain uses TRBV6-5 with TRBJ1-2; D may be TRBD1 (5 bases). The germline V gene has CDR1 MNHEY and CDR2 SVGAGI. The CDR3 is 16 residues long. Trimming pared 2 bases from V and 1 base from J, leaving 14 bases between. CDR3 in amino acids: CASSYDPGPGNYGYTF. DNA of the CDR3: TGTGCCAGCAGTTACGATCCAGGGCCCGGTAACTATGGCTACACCTTC.

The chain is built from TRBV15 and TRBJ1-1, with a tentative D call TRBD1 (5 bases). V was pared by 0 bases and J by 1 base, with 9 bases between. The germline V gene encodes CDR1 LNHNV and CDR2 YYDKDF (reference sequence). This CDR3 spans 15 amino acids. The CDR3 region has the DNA TGTGCCACCAGCAGAGATCGGGGGGGGAACACTGAAGCTTTCTTT. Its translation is CATSRDRGGNTEAFF.

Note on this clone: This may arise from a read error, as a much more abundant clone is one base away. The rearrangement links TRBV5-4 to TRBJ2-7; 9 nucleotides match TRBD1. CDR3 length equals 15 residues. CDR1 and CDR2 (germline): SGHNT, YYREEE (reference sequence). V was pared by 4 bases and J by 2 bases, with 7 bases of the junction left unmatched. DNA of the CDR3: TGTGCCAGCAGCCAAGTACAGGGGGCGGCCTACGAGCAGTACTTC. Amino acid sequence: CASSQVQGAAYEQYF. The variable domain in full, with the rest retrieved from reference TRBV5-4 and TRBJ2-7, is ETGVTQSPTHLIKTRGQQVTLRCSSQSGHNTVSWYQQALGQGPQFIFQYYREEENGRGNFPPRFSGLQFPNYSSELNVNALELDDSALYLCASSQVQGAAYEQYFGPGTRLTVT.

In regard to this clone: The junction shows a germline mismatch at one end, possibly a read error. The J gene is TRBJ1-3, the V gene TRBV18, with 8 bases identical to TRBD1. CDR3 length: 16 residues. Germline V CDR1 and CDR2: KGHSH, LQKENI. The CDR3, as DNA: TGTGCCAGCTCGCCACGGACAGGGAAAGCTGGAAACACCATATATTTT. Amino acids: CASSPRTGKAGNTIYF.

CDR3 loop: CASSLSPSYEQYF. CDR3 bases: TGTGCCAGCAGCTTATCCCCTTCCTACGAGCAGTACTTC. The rearrangement links TRBV11-3 to TRBJ2-7; D is ambiguous. This CDR3 spans 13 amino acids. Deletions cut 2 bases from V and 1 base from J, with 6 bases between. Germline CDR1 SGHNT, CDR2 YENEEA.

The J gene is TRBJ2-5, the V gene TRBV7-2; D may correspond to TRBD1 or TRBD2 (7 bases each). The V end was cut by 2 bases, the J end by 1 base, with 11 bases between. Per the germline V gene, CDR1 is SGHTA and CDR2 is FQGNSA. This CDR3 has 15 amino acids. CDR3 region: CASSLQGGPQETQYF. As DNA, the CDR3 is TGTGCCAGCAGCTTACAGGGGGGGCCCCAAGAGACCCAGTACTTC.